This T cell receptor beta chain comes out of a study of cytomegalovirus exposure and HLA in healthy donors. Overall study findings and caveats: An analysis was carried out at a later point. It showed that HLA-associated TCR beta chains were more clonally expanded than equally common non-associated chains. 87-base-pair reads could not separate some V segments, including TRBV6-2 and TRBV6-3. The study listed approximately 160 cytomegalovirus-associated TCR beta chains.

A multiplex PCR was run with 60 Vbeta primers and 13 Jbeta primers. Method: immunoSEQ multiplex PCR; TCRdb's copy keeps in-frame clones and lacks some. The sample includes about 160,000 clones, approximately 80% of them seen just once. Concerning this clone itself: No antigen is known for it.

This CDR3 is 16 amino acids long. The germline CDR1 and CDR2 sequences are SGHVS and FQNEAQ. V dropped 5 bases and J dropped 3 bases, with 19 bases sitting between them. The J gene is TRBJ2-5, the V gene TRBV7-8; perhaps TRBD2 as D (6 bases). The clonotype was recovered from a man between 45 and 60 years old in good health and CMV-seropositive. The sample comprised PBMCs. The CDR3 reads CASSPKGAGSEETQYF. CDR3 coding DNA: TGTGCCAGCAGCCCTAAAGGGGCGGGGTCTGAAGAGACCCAGTACTTC.